These 25 T cell receptor beta chains were sequenced from one sample in a study of blood T cell repertoires in COVID-19 (dated by TCRdb to 2019 to 2021). Library preparation used the immunoSEQ multiplex PCR assay. TCRdb stores this immuneACCESS table with in-frame sequences only. Part of the clones is absent; in the studies checked, under half of the shortfall reflects unresolved V genes, and no reason is known for the rest. Within this sample are about 110,000 clones, with roughly 82% of them counted one time only. The ten largest clones capture about 15% of the sample. The source material was peripheral blood. These receptors came from an older woman with acute or convalescent COVID-19.

This clone has just a few counts. The rearrangement links TRBV30 to TRBJ1-6; 8 bases align to TRBD1. After removal of 5 bases from V and 8 bases from J, the junction contained 8 bases not matched to a gene. CDR1 GTSNPN and CDR2 SVGIG come from the germline V gene (reference sequence). The CDR3 consists of 14 residues. Here the CDR3 reads CAWVEDRGHSPLHF. The CDR3 DNA reads as TGTGCCTGGGTAGAAGACAGGGGTCATTCACCCCTCCACTTT.

The chain couples TRBV5-8 to TRBJ1-2; D gene uncertain. V gave up 4 bases and J gave up 4 bases, with 17 bases separating them. Germline loops: CDR1 SGHTS, CDR2 YDEGEE. The CDR3 totals 15 residues. CDR3 sequence: CASSPREQAIYGYTF. DNA of the CDR3: TGTGCCAGCAGCCCGAGGGAGCAGGCCATCTATGGCTACACCTTC.

V is TRBV6-5 and J is TRBJ1-2; D unresolved. The V end lost 7 bases, the J end lost 5 bases, and 17 bases lay between the germline ends. CDR1 and CDR2 from the germline V gene are MNHEY and SVGAGI. The CDR3 has 14 residues. The DNA for the CDR3 is TGTGCCAGCATCCCCGGCGGGTCCGCGTATGGCTACACCTTC. Its protein is CASIPGGSAYGYTF.

This rearrangement joins TRBV5-1 to TRBJ1-2; D is ambiguous. This CDR3 comprises 17 residues. In germline, CDR1 is SGHRS, CDR2 YFSETQ. The V and J ends lost 1 base and 5 bases respectively, with 21 bases between them. The CDR3 region has the DNA TGCGCCAGCAGCTTGAACGGCATAATCACGGACTTTTATGGCTACACCTTC. Amino acid sequence: CASSLNGIITDFYGYTF.

The chain combines TRBV3-1 (or the pseudogene TRBV3-2) with TRBJ2-4; TRBD2 matches at 10 bases. Germline CDR1 LGHDT, CDR2 YNNKEL (reference sequence). V lost 1 base and J lost 8; bases outside the gene matches: 11. This CDR3 has 17 residues. The CDR3 nucleotides are TGTGCCAGCAGCCAAGTTGTGAGCGGGGGGGCGCGGGACATTCAGTACTTC. This codes for CASSQVVSGGARDIQYF.

The chain uses TRBV27 and TRBJ1-2; D call uncertain. CDR1 MNHEY and CDR2 SMNVEV come from the germline V gene (reference sequence). The ends were cut back, 0 bases at V and 3 bases at J, with 11 bases in the middle. The CDR3 is made up of 15 amino acids. In DNA form, the CDR3 reads TGTGCCAGCAGTTTATCAGGAGGGAGGTACTATGGCTACACCTTC. Residues: CASSLSGGRYYGYTF.

This clone was counted a few times. The chain carries TRBV5-1 and TRBJ1-2; D perhaps matches TRBD1 (5 bases). Trimming took 2 bases from V and 6 from J, leaving 8 bases between them. Germline-derived CDR1 and CDR2 are SGHRS and YFSETQ. The CDR3 extends over 12 amino acids. CDR3 residues: CASSFWGDGYTF. The CDR3 DNA reads TGCGCCAGCAGCTTCTGGGGGGATGGCTACACCTTC. The entire variable domain, with the rest obtained from reference TRBV5-1 and TRBJ1-2, is as follows: KAGVTQTPRYLIKTRGQQVTLSCSPISGHRSVSWYQQTPGQGLQFLFEYFSETQRNKGNFPGRFSGRQFSNSRSEMNVSTLELGDSALYLCASSFWGDGYTFGSGTRLTVV.

The CDR3 spells CASSLHGYEQYF. The CDR3, as DNA: TGTGCCAGCAGCTTACACGGGTACGAGCAGTACTTC. The chain employs TRBV11-3 and TRBJ2-7, with no clear D. The ends were cut back, 2 bases at V and 4 bases at J, with 6 bases in the middle. Germline V gene data show CDR1 as SGHNT and CDR2 as YENEEA. This CDR3 spans 12 amino acids.

This sequence joins TRBV19 and TRBJ1-1; D unclear. Per the germline V gene, CDR1 is LNHDA and CDR2 is SQIVND (reference sequence). V was cut by 2 bases and J by 0 bases, with 7 bases left in between. The CDR3 is 14 residues long. CDR3 coding DNA: TGTGCCAGTAGTATATCCTCGGTGAACACTGAAGCTTTCTTT. Translated, it gives CASSISSVNTEAFF.

This chain uses TRBV7-3 with TRBJ2-3, with 7 bases identical to TRBD2. The CDR3 totals 16 residues. After removal of 0 bases from V and 2 bases from J, the junction contained 5 bases not matched to a gene. The germline V gene has CDR1 SGHTA and CDR2 FQGTGA. The CDR3 spells CASSLTGGGTTDTQYF. The CDR3 DNA is TGTGCCAGCAGCTTAACGGGCGGGGGAACCACAGATACGCAGTATTTT.

V usage is TRBV2 and J usage is TRBJ2-5; a weak D match, TRBD2 (5 bases). V lost 1 base, J lost 9 bases, and 12 bases lay in between. This CDR3 has 13 amino acids. The germline gives CDR1 SNHLY, CDR2 FYNNEI. The CDR3 DNA is TGTGCCAGCAGTGAAGGGTCGAGAGCGGCCCAGTACTTC. As protein: CASSEGSRAAQYF.

The chain uses TRBV7-2 and TRBJ2-2; 7 bases map to TRBD2. Looked up from germline, CDR1 is SGHTA and CDR2 is FQGNSA. The CDR3 length is 16 residues. After removal of 2 bases from V and 1 base from J, the junction contained 4 bases not matched to a gene. The DNA of the CDR3 is TGTGCCAGCAGCTTAATGGCGGGGGAGAACACCGGGGAGCTGTTTTTT. Amino acid sequence: CASSLMAGENTGELFF.

The V gene is TRBV2, the J gene TRBJ1-1; D unresolved. The V end was cut by 4 bases, the J end by 1 base, with 10 bases between. The germline CDR1 and CDR2 sequences are SNHLY and FYNNEI. The CDR3 runs 14 residues. The CDR3: CASSVRNRNTEAFF. The CDR3 DNA follows: TGTGCCAGCAGTGTAAGGAACAGGAACACTGAAGCTTTCTTT. Full variable domain (outside the CDR3, taken from reference TRBV2 and TRBJ1-1): EPEVTQTPSHQVTQMGQEVILRCVPISNHLYFYWYRQILGQKVEFLVSFYNNEISEKSEIFDDQFSVERPDGSNFTLKIRSTKLEDSAMYFCASSVRNRNTEAFFGQGTRLTVV.

V is TRBV10-3 and J is TRBJ2-5; 8 nucleotides line up with TRBD2. Germline lookup yields CDR1 ENHRY and CDR2 SYGVKD. V gave up 6 bases and J gave up 1 base; unmatched junction bases: 1. The CDR3 sequence is 13 residues long. The CDR3 sequence is CAIRAGGQETQYF. The CDR3 DNA follows: TGTGCCATCAGGGCGGGGGGCCAAGAGACCCAGTACTTC.

The CDR3 DNA reads TGCGCCAGCCTTTCAGTAGGGGGAACCGCGGGACAGGGGTCGAAAGATACGCAGTATTTT. Residues: CASLSVGGTAGQGSKDTQYF. The chain combines TRBV10-1 with TRBJ2-3, with 10 nucleotides matching TRBD1. CDR3 size: 20 residues. Germline CDR1 is WNHNN and CDR2 is SYGVQD (reference sequence). Trimming took 8 bases from V and 5 from J; bases not matched to a gene: 25.

This sequence joins TRBV28 and TRBJ1-1; tentatively, D is TRBD1 (5 bases). The V gene's germline CDR1 is MDHEN and CDR2 SYDVKM. This CDR3 is 13 amino acids long. With 3 bases removed from V and 7 bases from J, the gap between germline ends came to 12 bases. CDR3: CASSFPVRGEAFF. The CDR3 coding sequence is TGTGCCAGCAGTTTTCCAGTAAGGGGTGAAGCTTTCTTT.

This chain joins TRBV5-5 and TRBJ1-2, with D maybe TRBD1 (5 bases). The length of the CDR3 is 15 residues. Deletions cut 4 bases from V and 2 bases from J, with 15 bases between. CDR1 and CDR2 from the germline V gene are SGHKS and YYEKEE (reference sequence). This CDR3 is CASSHTGGRNYGYTF. CDR3 in DNA: TGTGCCAGCAGCCATACTGGGGGGAGAAACTATGGCTACACCTTC.

V and J are TRBV12-3 or TRBV12-4 and TRBJ1-5, with D perhaps matching TRBD1 (6 bases). The CDR3 loop spans 13 amino acids. Deletions cut 3 bases from V and 6 bases from J, with 9 bases between. The CDR3 loop reads CASSFSGAQPQHF. The CDR3 coding sequence is TGTGCCAGCAGTTTCTCAGGGGCTCAGCCCCAGCATTTT.

The genes are TRBV14 and TRBJ2-5, with 13 bases matching TRBD2. J lost 5 bases, V lost 4 bases, and 10 bases had no gene match. Germline values: CDR1 SGHDN, CDR2 FVKESK. The CDR3 has 17 residues. The CDR3 bases are TGTGCCAGCAGCCCAGGGCGGACTAGCGGGGGATGGGAGACCCAGTACTTC. It codes for CASSPGRTSGGWETQYF.

Note on this clone: Additional DNA sequences in this sample encode the identical CDR3. CDR3 in DNA: TGTGCCAGCAGTCTAAACAGGGACTATGGCTACACCTTC. It translates to CASSLNRDYGYTF. The chain has TRBV7-2 and TRBJ1-2; tentatively, D is TRBD1 (6 bases). Germline V gene sequence: CDR1 SGHTA, CDR2 FQGNSA. CDR3 length: 13 amino acids. The V end was cut by 6 bases, the J end by 3 bases, with 11 bases between. Variable domain in full (rest from reference TRBV7-2 and TRBJ1-2): GAGVSQSPSNKVTEKGKDVELRCDPISGHTALYWYRQSLGQGLEFLIYFQGNSAPDKSGLPSDRFSAERTGGSVSTLTIQRTQQEDSAVYLCASSLNRDYGYTFGSGTRLTVV.

The rearrangement joins TRBV19 to TRBJ2-3; D is possibly TRBD1 (6 bases). Trimming cost V 4 bases and J 2 bases, with 13 bases left between them. This CDR3 region has 15 residues. The V gene's germline CDR1 is LNHDA and CDR2 SQIVND (reference sequence). CDR3 DNA: TGTGCCAGTAGTAGCCTGGGGGCCCCCACAGATACGCAGTATTTT. It translates to CASSSLGAPTDTQYF.

Only a few counts were recorded for this clone. In DNA form, the CDR3 reads TGTGCCATCCCCGTACAGAGGGGACAGGGGGTTCATTCACCCCTCCACTTT. Residues: CAIPVQRGQGVHSPLHF. The gene calls are TRBV10-3 and TRBJ1-6; 11 nucleotides align to TRBD1. Germline trimming cut 8 bases from V and 8 bases from J; bases unmatched to any gene: 14. The CDR3 consists of 17 residues. CDR1 ENHRY and CDR2 SYGVKD come from the germline V gene.

The gene calls are TRBV7-2 and TRBJ1-1; the D is unclear. V was pared by 2 bases and J by 1 base, with 11 bases between. This CDR3 is built from 15 residues. Germline V gene sequence: CDR1 SGHTA, CDR2 FQGNSA. CDR3 region: CASSLSPRQNTEAFF. The CDR3 nucleotides are TGTGCCAGCAGCTTATCGCCCAGACAGAACACTGAAGCTTTCTTT. The whole variable domain, remainder taken from reference TRBV7-2 and TRBJ1-1, is GAGVSQSPSNKVTEKGKDVELRCDPISGHTALYWYRQSLGQGLEFLIYFQGNSAPDKSGLPSDRFSAERTGGSVSTLTIQRTQQEDSAVYLCASSLSPRQNTEAFFGQGTRLTVV.

This clone was detected only once. The chain employs TRBV4-2 and TRBJ1-4; unclear D gene. CDR3 length equals 16 residues. The V gene lost 3 bases and the J gene lost 3 bases, with 14 bases spanning the gap. CDR1 LGHNA and CDR2 YNFKEQ come from the germline V gene. CDR3 loop: CASSQGGRLSNEKLFF. CDR3 sequence (DNA): TGTGCCAGCAGCCAGGGAGGGCGGTTATCTAATGAAAAACTGTTTTTT.

This chain uses TRBV30 with TRBJ2-7; 9 bases agree with TRBD1. The CDR3 contains 15 residues. The ends lost 2 bases at V and 6 bases at J; junction bases unmatched: 11. Germline V gene sequence: CDR1 GTSNPN, CDR2 SVGIG (reference sequence). CDR3 DNA sequence: TGTGCCTGGAGTTCCCTAGGACAGGGGAGTACCGAGCAGTACTTC. Protein: CAWSSLGQGSTEQYF.